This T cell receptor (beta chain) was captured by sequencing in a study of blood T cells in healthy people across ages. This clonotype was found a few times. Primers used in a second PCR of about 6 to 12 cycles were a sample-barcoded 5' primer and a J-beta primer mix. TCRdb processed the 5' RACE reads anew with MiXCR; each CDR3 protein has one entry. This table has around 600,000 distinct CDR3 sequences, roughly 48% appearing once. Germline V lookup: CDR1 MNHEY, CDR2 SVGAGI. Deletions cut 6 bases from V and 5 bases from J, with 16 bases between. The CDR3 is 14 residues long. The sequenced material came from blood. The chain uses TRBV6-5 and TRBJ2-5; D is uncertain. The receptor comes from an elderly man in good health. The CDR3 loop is CASRSSLGRETQYF. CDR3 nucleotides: TGTGCCAGCAGGTCGAGTTTAGGGCGGGAGACCCAGTACTTC.